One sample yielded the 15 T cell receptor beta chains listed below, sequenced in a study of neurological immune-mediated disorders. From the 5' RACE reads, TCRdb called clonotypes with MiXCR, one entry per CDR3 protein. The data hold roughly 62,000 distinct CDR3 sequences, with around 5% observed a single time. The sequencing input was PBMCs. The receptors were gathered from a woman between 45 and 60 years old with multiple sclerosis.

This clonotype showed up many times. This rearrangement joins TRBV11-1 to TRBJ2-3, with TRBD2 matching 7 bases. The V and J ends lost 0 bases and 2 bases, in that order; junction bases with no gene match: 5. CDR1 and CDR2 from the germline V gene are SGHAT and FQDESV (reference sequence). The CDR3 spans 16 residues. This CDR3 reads CASSLAEAGVTDTQYF. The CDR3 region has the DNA TGTGCCAGCAGCTTAGCAGAGGCGGGGGTCACAGATACGCAGTATTTT.

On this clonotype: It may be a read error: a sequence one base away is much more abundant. CDR3 amino acids: CASEETPREQFF. Here the CDR3 DNA reads TGTGCCAGCGAGGAGACTCCCAGAGAGCAGTTCTTC. The chain uses TRBV7-9 and TRBJ2-1; D gene uncertain. CDR1 is SEHNR, CDR2 FQNEAQ, per germline (reference sequence). V lost 8 bases and J lost 10, with 15 bases in between. CDR3 length: 12 amino acids.

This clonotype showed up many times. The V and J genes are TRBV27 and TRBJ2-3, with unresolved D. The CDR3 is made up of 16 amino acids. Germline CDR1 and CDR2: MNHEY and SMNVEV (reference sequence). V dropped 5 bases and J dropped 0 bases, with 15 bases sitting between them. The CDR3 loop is CASSKRAADSTDTQYF. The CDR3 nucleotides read TGTGCCAGCAGTAAAAGGGCGGCGGATAGCACAGATACGCAGTATTTT.

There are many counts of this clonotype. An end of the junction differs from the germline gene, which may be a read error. The CDR3 DNA follows: TGTGCCAGCAGCTTATTAGGAGGACAGGGATACAATCAGCCCCAGAATTTT. Protein sequence: CASSLLGGQGYNQPQNF. This rearrangement joins TRBV7-8 to TRBJ1-5; TRBD1 aligns across 8 bases. CDR1 SGHVS and CDR2 FQNEAQ come from the germline V gene. CDR3 length: 17 amino acids. The full variable domain, completed using reference TRBV7-8 and TRBJ1-5, is GAGVSQSPRYKVAKRGQDVALRCDPISGHVSLFWYQQALGQGPEFLTYFQNEAQLDKSGLPSDRFFAERPEGSVSTLKIQRTQQEDSAVYLCASSLLGGQGYNQPQNFGDGTRLSIL.

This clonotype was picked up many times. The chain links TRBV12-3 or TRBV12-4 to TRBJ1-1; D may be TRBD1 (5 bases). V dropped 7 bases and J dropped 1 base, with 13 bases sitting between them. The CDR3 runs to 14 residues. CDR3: CASTRGAANTEAFF. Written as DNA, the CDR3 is TGTGCCAGCACCCGAGGGGCGGCGAACACTGAAGCTTTCTTT.

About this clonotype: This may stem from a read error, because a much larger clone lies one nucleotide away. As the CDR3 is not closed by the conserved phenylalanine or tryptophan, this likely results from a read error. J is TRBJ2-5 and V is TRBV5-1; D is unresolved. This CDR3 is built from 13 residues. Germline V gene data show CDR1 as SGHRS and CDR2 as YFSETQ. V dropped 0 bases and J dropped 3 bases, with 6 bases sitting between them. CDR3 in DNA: TGCGCCAGCAGCTTGGCGTCAAAAGAGACCCAGTACATC. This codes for CASSLASKETQYI.

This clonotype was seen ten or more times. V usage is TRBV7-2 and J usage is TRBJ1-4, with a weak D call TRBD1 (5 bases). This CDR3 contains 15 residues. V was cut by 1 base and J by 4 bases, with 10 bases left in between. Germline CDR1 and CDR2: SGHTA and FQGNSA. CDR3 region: CASSLVGVGNEKLFF. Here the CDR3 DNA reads TGTGCCAGCAGCTTAGTGGGGGTGGGTAATGAAAAACTGTTTTTT.

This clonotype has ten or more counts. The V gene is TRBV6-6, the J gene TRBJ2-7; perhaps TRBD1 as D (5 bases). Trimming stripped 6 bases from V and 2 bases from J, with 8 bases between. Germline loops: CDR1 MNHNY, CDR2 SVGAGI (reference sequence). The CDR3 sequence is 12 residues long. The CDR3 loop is CASRGVAYEQYV. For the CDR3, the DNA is TGTGCCAGCAGAGGGGTTGCCTACGAGCAGTACGTC.

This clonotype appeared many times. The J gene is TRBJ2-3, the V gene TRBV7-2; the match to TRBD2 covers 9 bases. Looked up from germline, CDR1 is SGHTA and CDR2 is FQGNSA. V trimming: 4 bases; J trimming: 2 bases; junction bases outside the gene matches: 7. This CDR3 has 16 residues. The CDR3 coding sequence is TGTGCCAGCAGCTCTAGCGGGGTGTGGGACACAGATACGCAGTATTTT. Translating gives CASSSSGVWDTDTQYF.

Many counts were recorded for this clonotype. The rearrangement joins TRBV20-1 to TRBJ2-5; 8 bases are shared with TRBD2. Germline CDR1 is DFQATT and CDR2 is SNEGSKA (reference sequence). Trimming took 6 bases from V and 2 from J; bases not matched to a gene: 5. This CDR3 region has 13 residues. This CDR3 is CSAGGGLQETQYF. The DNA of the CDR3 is TGCAGTGCCGGGGGGGGACTTCAAGAGACCCAGTACTTC.

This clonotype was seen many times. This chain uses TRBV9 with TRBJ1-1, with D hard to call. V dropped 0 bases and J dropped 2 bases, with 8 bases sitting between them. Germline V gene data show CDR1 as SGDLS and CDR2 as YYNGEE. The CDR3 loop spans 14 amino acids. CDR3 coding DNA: TGTGCCAGCAGCGTAGAAAGGAGTAACACTGAAGCTTTCTTT. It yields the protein CASSVERSNTEAFF.

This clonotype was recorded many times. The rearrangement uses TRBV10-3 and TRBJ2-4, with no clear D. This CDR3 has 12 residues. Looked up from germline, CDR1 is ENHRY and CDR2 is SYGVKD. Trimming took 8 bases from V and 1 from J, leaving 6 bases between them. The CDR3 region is CAISAAKNIQYF. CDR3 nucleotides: TGTGCCATCTCGGCCGCCAAAAACATTCAGTACTTC.

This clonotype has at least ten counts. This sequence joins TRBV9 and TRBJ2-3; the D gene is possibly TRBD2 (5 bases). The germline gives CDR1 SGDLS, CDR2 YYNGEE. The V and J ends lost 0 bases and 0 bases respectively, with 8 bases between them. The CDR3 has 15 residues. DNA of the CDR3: TGTGCCAGCAGCGTAGGCGGGTCTAGCACAGATACGCAGTATTTT. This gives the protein CASSVGGSSTDTQYF.

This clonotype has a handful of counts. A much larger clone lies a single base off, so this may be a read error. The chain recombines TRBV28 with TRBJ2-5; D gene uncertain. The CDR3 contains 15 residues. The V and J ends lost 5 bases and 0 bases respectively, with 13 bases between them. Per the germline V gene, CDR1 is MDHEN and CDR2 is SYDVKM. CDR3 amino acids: CASSPNGRNQETQYF. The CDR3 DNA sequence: TGTGCCAGCAGTCCCAACGGTCGTAACCAAGAGACCCAGTACTTC. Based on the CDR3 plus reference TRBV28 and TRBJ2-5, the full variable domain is DVKVTQSSRYLVKRTGEKVFLECVQDMDHENMFWYRQDPGLGLRLIYFSYDVKMKEKGDIPEGYSVSREKKERFSLILESASTNQTSMYLCASSPNGRNQETQYFGPGTRLLVL.

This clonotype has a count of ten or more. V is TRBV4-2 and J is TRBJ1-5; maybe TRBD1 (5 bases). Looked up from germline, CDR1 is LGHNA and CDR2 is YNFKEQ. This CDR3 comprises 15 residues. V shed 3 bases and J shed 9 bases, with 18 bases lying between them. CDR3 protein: CASSQGQGANGPQHF. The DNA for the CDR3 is TGTGCCAGCAGCCAGGGCCAGGGAGCCAATGGGCCCCAGCATTTT.